The source of this T cell receptor (beta chain) is a study of cytomegalovirus exposure and HLA in healthy donors. Whole-study findings and limits: Across donors, sequencing depth was assumed by presence/absence analyses to be roughly uniform. The authors listed 150 to 200 TCR beta chains as cytomegalovirus-associated. A later analysis found that most CMV-associated TCR beta chains appeared HLA-restricted. Accurate prediction of most subjects' HLA-A and HLA-B alleles from TCR beta sequences was reported.

In the PCR, 60 Vbeta and 13 Jbeta primers were used. Clones were sequenced by immunoSEQ multiplex PCR, and TCRdb holds only the in-frame ones, with some missing. The sample has under 100,000 clones, 77% seen once. In its sample, this clone was seen a few times. The target antigen is unknown. V dropped 3 bases and J dropped 7 bases, with 18 bases sitting between them. This CDR3 contains 15 residues. Germline CDR1 is SNHLY and CDR2 is FYNNEI. The sequenced sample was PBMCs. This clonotype was sampled from a boy between 10 and 17 years old in good health and CMV-seronegative. This chain uses TRBV2 with TRBJ1-2, with a tentative D call TRBD1 (6 bases). Here the CDR3 reads CASSEGAGRVGGYTF. In DNA form, the CDR3 reads TGTGCCAGCAGTGAGGGGGCCGGGAGGGTCGGTGGCTACACCTTC.